A selection of T cell receptor beta chains follows, all from one sample in a study of cytomegalovirus exposure and HLA in healthy donors. Assay used: immunoSEQ multiplex PCR; TCRdb lists only in-frame clones, some missing. The repertoire holds over 100,000 clones, with approximately 80% as singletons. Sequenced input: PBMCs. The receptor source for this set is a male donor in good health and CMV-seropositive. Each CDR3 is given with its conserved first and last residue. D genes are given only for firm matches. Clone size is not always given. Where it is, it says once, few, many or a class for expanded clones.

CASSLASGSTPDTQYF	TGTGCCAGCAGCTTAGCTAGCGGATCCACCCCCGATACGCAGTATTTT	.	TRBJ2-3	.	TRBV7-9
CASSDRDTGELFF	TGCGCCAGCAGCGACAGGGACACCGGGGAGCTGTTTTTT	TRBD1	TRBJ2-2	few	TRBV5-1
CASRQTGTGELFF	TGTGCCAGCAGACAGACAGGCACCGGGGAGCTGTTTTTT	.	TRBJ2-2	once	TRBV2
CASSETPLAGANEQFF	TGTGCCAGCAGTGAAACCCCGCTAGCGGGAGCCAATGAGCAGTTCTTC	TRBD2	TRBJ2-1	.	TRBV2
CASSFARVGGTEAFF	TGTGCCAGCAGCTTTGCCAGGGTCGGGGGGACTGAAGCTTTCTTT	.	TRBJ1-1	.	TRBV5-6
CASSSSGAWAGNTIYF	TGTGCCAGCAGCTCCTCAGGGGCATGGGCTGGAAACACCATATATTTT	.	TRBJ1-3	once	TRBV7-9
CASSTTGFSTDTQYF	TGTGCCAGCAGCACCACCGGGTTCTCCACAGATACGCAGTATTTT	.	TRBJ2-3	.	TRBV28
CASSSAGTGKAFF	TGTGCCAGCAGCTCGGCCGGGACAGGGAAAGCTTTCTTT	TRBD1	TRBJ1-1	few	TRBV5-6
CASSLSIAGAPYF	TGTGCCAGCAGTTTATCGATTGCGGGCGCTCCGTATTTT	.	TRBJ2-3	.	TRBV27
CASSVNPRRNTGELFF	TGTGCCAGCAGCGTTAACCCGCGGAGGAACACCGGGGAGCTGTTTTTT	.	TRBJ2-2	.	TRBV9
CASSYSTGGWAGEQFF	TGTGCCAGCAGTTACTCAACGGGAGGTTGGGCGGGTGAGCAGTTCTTC	TRBD2	TRBJ2-1	.	TRBV6-6
CSAPREGEQFF	TGCAGTGCTCCTCGAGAGGGTGAGCAGTTCTTC	.	TRBJ2-1	few	TRBV20-1
CAWSVYRANSPLHF	TGTGCCTGGAGTGTGTACAGGGCGAATTCACCCCTCCACTTT	.	TRBJ1-6	.	TRBV30
CASRGGPTDTQYF	TGCGCCAGTAGGGGGGGTCCGACAGATACGCAGTATTTT	.	TRBJ2-3	.	TRBV5-1
CATSRENGYGYTF	TGTGCCACCAGCAGAGAAAACGGGTATGGCTACACCTTC	.	TRBJ1-2	once	TRBV15
CASSPSSGSYEQYF	TGTGCCAGCAGCCCGAGTAGCGGGAGCTACGAGCAGTACTTC	TRBD2	TRBJ2-7	.	TRBV6-5
CASSQEQGDPYNEQFF	TGTGCCAGCAGCCAAGAACAGGGCGATCCCTACAATGAGCAGTTCTTC	.	TRBJ2-1	.	TRBV14
CASRLTGEGYTF	TGTGCCAGCAGGTTGACAGGGGAGGGCTACACCTTC	TRBD1	TRBJ1-2	.	TRBV6-5
CASSANPRDANEKLFF	TGTGCCAGCAGCGCTAACCCCAGGGATGCTAATGAAAAACTGTTTTTT	.	TRBJ1-4	few	TRBV9
CAISKPRGGGHYNEQFF	TGTGCCATCAGTAAACCCCGGGGGGGAGGGCACTACAATGAGCAGTTCTTC	TRBD2	TRBJ2-1	.	TRBV10-3
CASSPIATGLAGGSMYEQYF	TGTGCCAGCAGCCCAATTGCCACGGGACTAGCGGGAGGGTCCATGTACGAGCAGTACTTC	TRBD2	TRBJ2-7	.	TRBV7-8
CSVGQGDGEAFF	TGCAGCGTTGGGCAAGGGGATGGTGAAGCTTTCTTT	.	TRBJ1-1	.	TRBV29-1
CATSRVATSGAYEQYF	TGTGCCACCAGCAGAGTCGCGACTAGCGGGGCCTACGAGCAGTACTTC	TRBD2	TRBJ2-7	.	TRBV15
CASSLDFTDTQYF	TGTGCCAGCAGTTTGGACTTCACAGATACGCAGTATTTT	.	TRBJ2-3	.	TRBV6-5
CASSLSDIQTYEQYF	TGTGCCAGCAGCTTATCGGACATCCAGACCTACGAGCAGTACTTC	.	TRBJ2-7	.	TRBV7-9
CASSPRGSAYNEQFF	TGTGCCAGCAGTCCCCGGGGTTCGGCCTACAATGAGCAGTTCTTC	.	TRBJ2-1	.	TRBV25-1
CASSLAVGQGTGELFF	TGCGCCAGCAGCTTGGCGGTGGGGCAAGGCACCGGGGAGCTGTTTTTT	.	TRBJ2-2	.	TRBV5-1
CAARGPDHYGYTF	TGTGCCGCCAGGGGGCCGGATCACTATGGCTACACCTTC	TRBD1	TRBJ1-2	.	TRBV15
CASSLDREQPQHF	TGTGCCAGCAGCTTGGACAGGGAACAGCCCCAGCATTTT	TRBD1	TRBJ1-5	.	TRBV11-2
CATSRDGVSNQPQHF	TGTGCCACCAGCAGAGATGGAGTGAGCAATCAGCCCCAGCATTTT	.	TRBJ1-5	.	TRBV15
CASSSALGGVYNEQFF	TGTGCCAGCAGCTCAGCCCTGGGGGGGGTATACAATGAGCAGTTCTTC	TRBD2	TRBJ2-1	few	TRBV5-6
CASSLGATMNTEAFF	TGTGCCAGCAGCTTAGGAGCGACCATGAACACTGAAGCTTTCTTT	.	TRBJ1-1	.	TRBV11-3
CASSLMAGGYGYTF	TGTGCCAGCAGCTTAATGGCGGGGGGCTACGGCTACACCTTC	.	TRBJ1-2	.	TRBV7-2
CASSDSGSETQYF	TGTGCCAGCAGCGACTCGGGGTCAGAGACCCAGTACTTC	.	TRBJ2-5	.	TRBV28
CASNGQSYEQYF	TGTGCCAGCAACGGACAGTCCTACGAGCAGTACTTC	.	TRBJ2-7	.	TRBV2
CASSLGLADTDTQYF	TGTGCCAGCAGCCTGGGACTAGCGGATACAGATACGCAGTATTTT	TRBD2	TRBJ2-3	once	TRBV6-6
CASSLDIGTRGTGELFF	TGCGCCAGCAGCTTGGATATTGGGACCAGGGGCACCGGGGAGCTGTTTTTT	.	TRBJ2-2	.	TRBV5-1
CASTGQGALLATQYF	TGTGCCAGCACCGGACAGGGGGCATTATTGGCGACCCAGTACTTC	TRBD1	TRBJ2-5	.	TRBV2
CASSSGQANYGYTF	TGTGCCAGCAGCTCGGGACAGGCTAACTATGGCTACACCTTC	TRBD1	TRBJ1-2	.	TRBV7-7
CASSPGRFREETQYF	TGTGCCAGCAGCCCAGGCCGGTTCAGGGAAGAGACCCAGTACTTC	.	TRBJ2-5	few	TRBV5-8
CASSISGSTDTQYF	TGTGCCAGCAGCATAAGCGGGAGCACAGATACGCAGTATTTT	.	TRBJ2-3	.	TRBV7-9
CASSYSGLGSAGELFF	TGTGCCAGCAGCTATTCGGGACTAGGAAGCGCCGGGGAGCTGTTTTTT	TRBD2	TRBJ2-2	few	TRBV11-2
CASKPVDRVDGYTF	TGTGCCAGCAAACCCGTAGACAGGGTTGATGGCTACACCTTC	TRBD1	TRBJ1-2	.	TRBV28
CAWSAPGSNQPQHF	TGTGCCTGGAGTGCCCCGGGGAGCAATCAGCCCCAGCATTTT	.	TRBJ1-5	once	TRBV30